Presented here are 17 T cell receptor beta chains from one specimen sequenced in a study of blood T cells in healthy people across ages (dated by TCRdb to between 2015 and 2016). Library preparation used 5' RACE. Sequencing was carried out with an Illumina HiSeq 2500. A second roughly 7 to 11 cycle PCR used a sample-barcoded 5' primer and a J-beta primer mix. Using fastp trimming at Q25 and MiXCR clonotype assembly, TCRdb reanalyzed the public sequencing data and kept in-frame beta chains. Every entry covers one CDR3 protein and lists the most common genes and DNA from its rows. This sample gives some 780,000 distinct CDR3 sequences in total; more than 55% of them show up just once. The ten largest clonotypes hold around 25% of the sample. Sequencing was carried out using blood. The receptors originated from a man aged 35-49 years in good health.

V and J are TRBV7-9 and TRBJ2-7; D might be TRBD1 (5 bases). Looked up from germline, CDR1 is SEHNR and CDR2 is FQNEAQ (reference sequence). V gave up 4 bases and J gave up 1 base, with 11 bases separating them. This CDR3 is built from 14 residues. The chain's CDR3 is CASSSREGSYEQYF. The CDR3 region has the DNA TGTGCCAGCAGCTCCAGGGAAGGGTCCTACGAGCAGTACTTC.

This clonotype was observed a few times. CDR3 in amino acids: CASSAQGITDTQYF. CDR3 coding DNA: TGTGCCAGCAGTGCCCAGGGAATCACAGATACGCAGTATTTT. V gene TRBV28 combines with J gene TRBJ2-3; possible D gene TRBD1, 5 bases. This CDR3 region has 14 residues. Germline V gene lookup returns CDR1 MDHEN and CDR2 SYDVKM. V was clipped by 5 bases and J by 2 bases, with 11 bases between them.

The V call is TRBV5-1, the J call TRBJ1-1, with D possibly matching TRBD1 (5 bases). Per the germline V gene, CDR1 is SGHRS and CDR2 is YFSETQ. CDR3 size: 14 residues. Deletions cut 1 base from V and 5 bases from J, with 12 bases between. CDR3 sequence (DNA): TGCGCCAGCAGCTTGCTGAGGGGAGGAACTGAAGCTTTCTTT. It encodes CASSLLRGGTEAFF.

The chain uses TRBV3-1 and TRBJ2-7, with 11 bases lining up with TRBD1. The ends lost 1 base at V and 0 bases at J; junction bases unmatched: 2. The CDR3 runs 16 residues. Germline V CDR1 and CDR2: LGHDT, YNNKEL (reference sequence). As DNA, the CDR3 is TGTGCCAGCAGCCAAGGGGACAGGGGGTTCTCCTACGAGCAGTACTTC. Translated: CASSQGDRGFSYEQYF.

This chain uses TRBV20-1 with TRBJ2-3; D remains unclear. Germline lookup yields CDR1 DFQATT and CDR2 SNEGSKA (reference sequence). Deletions cut 2 bases from V and 3 bases from J, with 15 bases between. This CDR3 has 15 amino acids. DNA of the CDR3: TGCAGTGCTAGACGAACAAACACGGCGACAGATACGCAGTATTTT. Translating gives CSARRTNTATDTQYF.

The V call is TRBV2, the J call TRBJ1-1; weak D call: TRBD1 (5 bases). CDR1 SNHLY and CDR2 FYNNEI come from the germline V gene. The CDR3 runs to 14 residues. V lost 7 bases and J 5 bases, leaving 17 bases between the germline ends. As DNA, the CDR3 is TGTGCCAGCACCTCTCAACTCCCAGGGACTGAAGCTTTCTTT. Protein product: CASTSQLPGTEAFF.

V and J are TRBV27 and TRBJ2-1; D perhaps matches TRBD2 (5 bases). V gave up 5 bases and J gave up 0 bases, with 26 bases separating them. Germline V lookup: CDR1 MNHEY, CDR2 SMNVEV (reference sequence). CDR3 length: 20 amino acids. CDR3 sequence: CASSRTSGIPAKGSYNEQFF. The CDR3 coding sequence is TGTGCCAGCAGTAGGACGTCCGGGATCCCGGCTAAAGGCTCCTACAATGAGCAGTTCTTC.

The rearrangement links TRBV9 to TRBJ2-5, with 12 bases matching TRBD2. Germline assignment: CDR1 SGDLS and CDR2 YYNGEE. CDR3 length: 15 residues. With 3 bases clipped from V and 11 bases from J, the junction kept 11 bases outside the gene matches. This chain's CDR3 is CASSAGLAGTNEQYF. In DNA, the CDR3 is TGTGCCAGCAGCGCAGGACTAGCGGGAACAAATGAGCAGTACTTC. The full variable domain, its missing parts supplied by reference TRBV9 and TRBJ2-5, is DSGVTQTPKHLITATGQRVTLRCSPRSGDLSVYWYQQSLDQGLQFLIQYYNGEERAKGNILERFSAQQFPDLHSELNLSSLELGDSALYFCASSAGLAGTNEQYFGPGTRLLVL.

The chain recombines TRBV20-1 with TRBJ1-6, with 7 bases that match TRBD1. Germline CDR1 and CDR2: DFQATT and SNEGSKA (reference sequence). The CDR3 has 14 amino acids. V lost 6 bases to trimming and J lost 10 bases; unmatched junction nucleotides: 12. The CDR3 here is CSAKYDRVGSPLHF. CDR3 sequence (DNA): TGCAGTGCCAAGTACGACAGGGTAGGGTCACCCCTCCACTTT.

This clonotype occurred a few times. V is TRBV12-3 or TRBV12-4 and J is TRBJ2-3; 11 bases fit TRBD1. The CDR3 runs to 15 residues. V was clipped by 6 bases and J by 3 bases; unmatched bases: 5. CDR3 amino acids: CASSLGQGVTDTQYF. The CDR3 DNA sequence: TGTGCCAGCAGCTTGGGACAGGGGGTAACAGATACGCAGTATTTT.

This clonotype was counted many times. V gene TRBV20-1 combines with J gene TRBJ2-3; 9 bases align to TRBD1. The V segment lost 7 bases and the J segment 0 bases; nucleotides outside the gene matches: 5. The CDR3 contains 14 residues. Germline V lookup: CDR1 DFQATT, CDR2 SNEGSKA (reference sequence). The CDR3 DNA reads as TGCAGTGTACGGACAGGGGTTAGCACAGATACGCAGTATTTT. It translates to CSVRTGVSTDTQYF.

The chain links TRBV7-9 to TRBJ2-5; 7 bases fit TRBD2. Trimming at V came to 3 bases and at J to 3 bases, leaving 7 bases not matched to a gene. Germline CDR1 is SEHNR and CDR2 is FQNEAQ (reference sequence). This CDR3 comprises 15 residues. The CDR3 region has the DNA TGTGCCAGCAGCTTCGCTAGCGGCAAAGAAGAGACCCAGTACTTC. As protein: CASSFASGKEETQYF.

The chain joins TRBV12-3 or TRBV12-4 to TRBJ1-1; D remains unclear. The V end was cut by 3 bases, the J end by 3 bases, with 8 bases between. There are 13 residues in the CDR3. CDR3 in DNA: TGTGCCAGCAGTTTCCTAAGGGACACTGAAGCTTTCTTT. Translating it yields CASSFLRDTEAFF.

J is TRBJ1-2 and V is TRBV27; 9 positions match TRBD1. The CDR3 totals 15 residues. The germline gives CDR1 MNHEY, CDR2 SMNVEV (reference sequence). Germline trimming cut 6 bases from V and 6 bases from J; bases unmatched to any gene: 11. CDR3 DNA sequence: TGTGCCAGCAGAAGGACAGGGGCGCAGGGTGATGGCTACACCTTC. Translating it yields CASRRTGAQGDGYTF.

This clonotype was recorded a few times. The J gene is TRBJ2-4, the V gene TRBV3-1; the D is unclear. The CDR3 totals 14 residues. The germline V and J ends were trimmed by 0 bases and 0 bases, with 3 bases remaining between them. Per germline, CDR1 LGHDT and CDR2 YNNKEL (reference sequence). The DNA for the CDR3 is TGTGCCAGCAGCCAAGATTTAGCCAAAAACATTCAGTACTTC. It is translated as CASSQDLAKNIQYF.

V gene TRBV18 combines with J gene TRBJ2-6; D unclear. Germline loops: CDR1 KGHSH, CDR2 LQKENI. The CDR3 runs 15 residues. The germline V and J ends were trimmed by 3 bases and 0 bases, with 6 bases remaining between them. CDR3 sequence reads: CASSPQSSGANVLTF. CDR3 DNA sequence: TGTGCCAGCTCACCTCAGAGCTCTGGGGCCAACGTCCTGACTTTC.

For this clonotype: Being one base from a much bigger clone, this may be a read error. The rearrangement links TRBV2 to TRBJ1-2; D remains ambiguous. This CDR3 comprises 15 residues. CDR1 and CDR2 from the germline V gene are SNHLY and FYNNEI. CDR3 DNA: TGTGCCGGCAGTGATAACAGAGCGACTAACTATGGCTACACCTTC. Translation: CAGSDNRATNYGYTF.